A selection of T cell receptor beta chains follows, all from one sample in a study of cytomegalovirus exposure and HLA in healthy donors. Profiled with immunoSEQ multiplex PCR; TCRdb holds only in-frame clones, not every one. The sample carries about 110,000 clones, roughly 80% recorded once. The specimen was PBMCs. These receptors were collected from a man younger than 45 in good health and CMV-seropositive. The CDR3 runs from the conserved cysteine through the conserved F or W. A D gene is named only where the DNA matches it firmly. Only some rows state a clone size, as once, few, many or a class for expanded clones.

CASSLRTSGGARAKNIQYF TGTGCCAGCAGCTTGAGGACTAGCGGGGGGGCCAGGGCCAAAAACATTCAGTACTTC TRBV5-6 NA TRBD2 TRBJ2-4
CASSRGQGGLFYGYTF TGCGCCAGCAGCCGGGGACAGGGAGGGTTATTCTATGGCTACACCTTC TRBV4-1 NA TRBD1 TRBJ1-2
CASSISGGGLAEQYF TGCGCCAGCAGCATATCAGGGGGCGGACTCGCCGAGCAGTACTTC TRBV5-1 NA TRBD1 TRBJ2-7
CASSFLTGGSSTDTQYF TGTGCCAGCAGCTTTTTAACGGGGGGGTCTAGCACAGATACGCAGTATTTT TRBV5-4 once TRBD2 TRBJ2-3
CASSVLAGGDTQYF TGTGCCAGCAGCGTCCTAGCGGGGGGAGATACGCAGTATTTT TRBV9 NA TRBD2 TRBJ2-3
CSVDGGAGRDYEQYF TGCAGCGTTGACGGAGGGGCAGGAAGGGACTACGAGCAGTACTTC TRBV29-1 NA NA TRBJ2-7
CASSPRDRPGTEAFF TGTGCCAGCAGTCCCCGCGACAGGCCGGGCACTGAAGCTTTCTTT TRBV28 NA NA TRBJ1-1
CASRQGVSYEQYF TGTGCCAGCAGACAGGGTGTATCCTACGAGCAGTACTTC TRBV6-1 NA NA TRBJ2-7
CASRARDRGSPNQPQHF TGCGCCAGCAGGGCCAGGGACAGGGGCAGCCCTAATCAGCCCCAGCATTTT TRBV10-1 NA TRBD1 TRBJ1-5
CASSYAGRGGGYTF TGTGCCAGCAGTTACGCCGGGAGGGGCGGTGGCTACACCTTC TRBV6-5 NA NA TRBJ1-2
CASSQEELNNEQFF TGTGCCAGCAGCCAAGAAGAACTGAACAATGAGCAGTTCTTC TRBV4-2 NA NA TRBJ2-1
CASSHRGGRYGYTF TGTGCCAGCAGTCACCGAGGGGGCCGCTATGGCTACACCTTC TRBV27 NA TRBD1 TRBJ1-2
CASSEGAPSMGNEQFF TGTGCCAGCAGTGAAGGAGCGCCTAGCATGGGGAATGAGCAGTTCTTC TRBV2 NA NA TRBJ2-1
CASSPTGVAFF TGTGCCAGCAGCCCCACGGGAGTAGCTTTCTTT TRBV5-6 NA NA TRBJ1-1
CAWRGRGYNEQFF TGTGCCTGGAGGGGCAGGGGGTACAATGAGCAGTTCTTC TRBV30 NA TRBD1 TRBJ2-1
CASSDPGQVGYEQYF TGTGCCAGCAGTGACCCGGGACAGGTAGGCTACGAGCAGTACTTC TRBV6-1 NA TRBD1 TRBJ2-7
CASSPTGAPGGYTF TGTGCCAGCAGCCCAACAGGGGCTCCGGGTGGCTACACCTTC TRBV5-6 NA TRBD1 TRBJ1-2
CASSEWTSEKLFF TGTGCCAGCAGTGAATGGACATCTGAAAAACTGTTTTTT TRBV6-1 once NA TRBJ1-4
CASSYSTGLNTEAFF TGTGCCAGCAGTTACTCGACAGGGTTGAACACTGAAGCTTTCTTT TRBV6-5 NA TRBD1 TRBJ1-1
CASSALDRGPANYGYTF TGTGCCAGCAGTGCCTTGGACAGGGGGCCAGCTAACTATGGCTACACCTTC TRBV6-1 NA TRBD1 TRBJ1-2
CATKAGGYTF TGTGCCACCAAGGCGGGGGGCTACACCTTC TRBV28 few NA TRBJ1-2
CASSFHRGYTF TGTGCCAGCAGTTTTCATAGAGGCTACACCTTC TRBV28 NA NA TRBJ1-2
CASTRTDEQFF TGTGCCAGCACCCGGACAGATGAGCAGTTCTTC TRBV7-2 NA NA TRBJ2-1
CASSETGGSYTF TGTGCCAGCAGCGAAACAGGGGGTAGCTACACCTTC TRBV7-9 few TRBD1 TRBJ1-2
CASSFSVGTRETETQYF TGTGCTAGCAGCTTCAGCGTCGGGACAAGGGAAACGGAGACCCAGTACTTC TRBV7-7 NA NA TRBJ2-5
CASSSGKSSYEQYF TGTGCCAGCAGTTCGGGAAAGAGCTCCTACGAGCAGTACTTC TRBV28 NA NA TRBJ2-7
CAWSVRVVEQYF TGTGCCTGGAGTGTTCGGGTTGTCGAGCAGTACTTC TRBV30 NA NA TRBJ2-7
CASSLSRAGGPSTQYF TGTGCCAGCAGTTTATCGCGAGCGGGGGGGCCGTCTACGCAGTATTTT TRBV27 NA TRBD2 TRBJ2-3
CASSGDYRTDTQYF TGTGCCAGCAGTGGGGACTACCGCACAGATACGCAGTATTTT TRBV6-1 NA TRBD2 TRBJ2-3
CASSLEGVGGTEAFF TGTGCCAGCAGCTTAGAAGGGGTGGGGGGCACTGAAGCTTTCTTT TRBV7-8 NA NA TRBJ1-1
CASSPPPGNQPQHF TGTGCCAGCTCACCACCGCCAGGGAATCAGCCCCAGCATTTT TRBV18 NA NA TRBJ1-5
CASSRDRYSNQPQHF TGTGCCAGCAGTCGGGACAGGTATAGCAATCAGCCCCAGCATTTT TRBV28 NA TRBD1 TRBJ1-5
CASSLAPSGGEETQYF TGCGCCAGCAGCTTGGCCCCTAGCGGGGGGGAAGAGACCCAGTACTTC TRBV5-1 NA TRBD2 TRBJ2-5
CASSPSPSTDTQYF TGCGCCAGCAGCCCCTCCCCGAGCACAGATACGCAGTATTTT TRBV5-1 NA NA TRBJ2-3
CASSQDGTGTNYGYTF TGCGCCAGCAGCCAAGATGGAACAGGGACTAACTATGGCTACACCTTC TRBV4-1 once NA TRBJ1-2
CASSPTDMNTEAFF TGCGCCAGCAGCCCGACAGACATGAACACTGAAGCTTTCTTT TRBV5-1 NA NA TRBJ1-1
CASSFPNSGNTIYF TGTGCCAGCAGCTTCCCCAACTCTGGAAACACCATATATTTT TRBV5-6 medium-sized NA TRBJ1-3
CASSLTGAMNTEAFF TGCGCCAGCAGCTTGACCGGAGCGATGAACACTGAAGCTTTCTTT TRBV5-1 NA NA TRBJ1-1
CASSYSPPRNSPLHF TGTGCCAGCAGTTATTCTCCCCCCCGTAATTCACCCCTCCACTTT TRBV6-5 once NA TRBJ1-6
CASTLGQGWEKLFF TGTGCCAGCACCTTGGGACAGGGTTGGGAAAAACTGTTTTTT TRBV2 NA TRBD1 TRBJ1-4
CASSPPGGLSLDEQYF TGTGCCAGCAGTCCCCCAGGAGGGCTGTCCCTAGACGAGCAGTACTTC TRBV27 NA NA TRBJ2-7
CASSQGQGRETQYF TGTGCCAGCAGCCAGGGGCAGGGTAGGGAGACCCAGTACTTC TRBV5-6 NA NA TRBJ2-5
CASSQDGMGRNTGELFF TGTGCCAGCAGCCAAGATGGGATGGGGAGGAACACCGGGGAGCTGTTTTTT TRBV4-2 NA NA TRBJ2-2
CSVARGRSETQYF TGCAGCGTTGCCAGGGGGCGGTCGGAGACCCAGTACTTC TRBV29-1 NA TRBD1 TRBJ2-5
CASSDGQGGQPQHF TGTGCCAGCAGCGACGGACAGGGCGGTCAGCCCCAGCATTTT TRBV2 NA TRBD1 TRBJ1-5
CSVVGTGAFYEQYF TGCAGCGTTGTTGGGACAGGGGCTTTCTACGAGCAGTACTTC TRBV29-1 NA TRBD1 TRBJ2-7
CAWSSPGVAAYF TGTGCCTGGAGCTCGCCGGGGGTGGCGGCGTACTTC TRBV30 NA NA TRBJ2-7
CASSLVAGPDTQYF TGCGCCAGCAGCTTGGTTGCAGGGCCAGATACGCAGTATTTT TRBV5-1 once NA TRBJ2-3
CASSQRLAGATDTQYF TGTGCCAGCAGCCAGAGGCTAGCGGGGGCTACAGATACGCAGTATTTT TRBV4-2 NA TRBD2 TRBJ2-3
CASSSAGAGGTGELFF TGTGCCAGCAGCAGCGCCGGGGCGGGGGGCACCGGGGAGCTGTTTTTT TRBV5-4 NA TRBD2 TRBJ2-2
CASSDAGHLLSNQPQHF TGTGCCAGCAGTGACGCAGGGCACCTTCTTAGCAATCAGCCCCAGCATTTT TRBV6-1 few NA TRBJ1-5
CASSLGQGGSGYTF TGTGCCAGCAGCTTGGGACAGGGAGGAAGTGGCTACACCTTC TRBV7-9 NA TRBD1 TRBJ1-2
CASSEGQGNEKLFF TGTGCCAGCAGTGAAGGACAGGGAAATGAAAAACTGTTTTTT TRBV6-1 NA TRBD1 TRBJ1-4
CASSSRIGTSGGPEETQYF TGTGCCAGCAGCTCCAGGATAGGGACTAGCGGGGGGCCGGAGGAGACCCAGTACTTC TRBV7-8 NA TRBD2 TRBJ2-5
CASIPTARGYTF TGTGCCAGCATACCGACAGCGAGGGGCTACACCTTC TRBV2 NA NA TRBJ1-2
CASSLGDIAYEQYF TGTGCCAGCAGCTTAGGGGACATAGCGTACGAGCAGTACTTC TRBV7-9 NA NA TRBJ2-7
CASSARPQTQYF TGTGCCAGCAGTGCTAGGCCACAGACCCAGTACTTC TRBV2 once NA TRBJ2-5
CASSSLAGGTVSYNEQFF TGTGCCAGCAGCTCCCTAGCGGGGGGGACGGTTTCCTACAATGAGCAGTTCTTC TRBV7-3 NA TRBD2 TRBJ2-1